The 13 T cell receptor beta chains presented below share a single source sample, sequenced in a study of T cells in Graves' hyperthyroidism and ophthalmopathy. Researchers took RNA transcripts and amplified the TCR beta CDR3 regions from them. The TCR CDR3 was amplified in a first-round RT-PCR using the HTBI primer set. TCRdb re-called the multiplex PCR reads with MiXCR, one entry per CDR3 protein. This table has more than 500,000 distinct CDR3 sequences, 14% to 15% appearing once. The specimen sequenced was blood. The receptor source for this set is a woman aged 40-49 years with Graves' ophthalmopathy.

This clonotype was observed a handful of times. The chain uses TRBV4-1 and TRBJ2-5; TRBD2 agrees at 14 bases. Unmatched junction bases numbered 4, after V lost 4 bases and J lost 6 bases. CDR3 length: 15 amino acids. Germline assignment: CDR1 MGHRA and CDR2 YSYEKL. CDR3: CASSLGTSGSKTQYF. In DNA form, the CDR3 reads TGCGCCAGCAGCCTAGGGACTAGCGGGAGCAAGACCCAGTACTTC.

This clonotype came up many times. The chain is built from TRBV7-9 and TRBJ2-7, with D unclear. V lost 6 bases and J 4 bases, leaving 16 bases between the germline ends. CDR3 length equals 14 residues. Germline values: CDR1 SEHNR, CDR2 FQNEAQ (reference sequence). The CDR3 nucleotides are TGTGCCAGCAGTAGCCGTGGACGGTTATACGAGCAGTACTTC. Translation: CASSSRGRLYEQYF.

This clonotype was seen at least ten times. V and J are TRBV12-5 and TRBJ1-1; possible D gene TRBD1, 5 bases. The CDR3 extends over 13 amino acids. Between the trimmed V and J ends, which lost 7 bases and 3 bases, there was a span of 12 bases. CDR1 is LGHNT and CDR2 is FRNRAP in the germline V gene. CDR3 DNA: TGTGCTAGTGCCTTCAGGGAGGACACTGAAGCTTTCTTT. The encoded protein is CASAFREDTEAFF.

This clonotype was detected only a few times. The chain couples TRBV7-2 to TRBJ1-1; 8 bases match TRBD1. The germline V gene encodes CDR1 SGHTA and CDR2 FQGNSA. This CDR3 comprises 16 residues. J lost 8 bases, V lost 0 bases, and 11 bases had no gene match. The CDR3 spells CASSLAIWQGAKEAFF. CDR3 in DNA: TGTGCCAGCAGCTTAGCGATTTGGCAGGGGGCGAAGGAAGCTTTCTTT.

About this clonotype: Since a much larger clone is just one base distant, this may be a read error. The genes are TRBV27 and TRBJ2-7; unclear D gene. CDR1 is MNHEY, CDR2 SMNVEV, per germline (reference sequence). V dropped 0 bases and J dropped 8 bases, with 11 bases sitting between them. The CDR3 loop spans 13 amino acids. Written as DNA, the CDR3 is TGTGCCAGCAGTTTATCGACGGCAGCCAAGCAGTACTTC. Amino acid sequence: CASSLSTAAKQYF.

This clonotype was observed many times. CDR3 sequence reads: CASSQDGTGHETQYF. DNA for the CDR3: TGCGCCAGCAGCCAAGATGGGACGGGCCACGAGACCCAGTACTTC. The V and J genes are TRBV4-1 and TRBJ2-5; TRBD1 or TRBD2 may be the D gene (5 bases each). Germline V gene lookup returns CDR1 MGHRA and CDR2 YSYEKL. The CDR3 length is 15 residues. V shed 0 bases and J shed 5 bases, with 13 bases lying between them.

The J gene is TRBJ2-7, the V gene TRBV12-3 or TRBV12-4; D possibly matches TRBD1 or TRBD2 (5 bases each). The CDR3 runs to 14 residues. Trimming cost V 6 bases and J 9 bases, with 21 bases left between them. As DNA, the CDR3 is TGTGCCAGCAGCCAAGAGGGGAATCGGTTCGGGCAGTACTTC. This codes for CASSQEGNRFGQYF.

This clonotype came up many times. The J gene is TRBJ1-2, the V gene TRBV11-1; 9 nucleotides line up with TRBD1. There are 16 residues in the CDR3. CDR1 SGHAT and CDR2 FQDESV come from the germline V gene (reference sequence). V trimming: 5 bases; J trimming: 4 bases; junction bases outside the gene matches: 11. DNA for the CDR3: TGTGCCAGCAGCAGCCGGGACAGGGAAGTACTCTATGGCTACACCTTC. It translates to CASSSRDREVLYGYTF.

The genes are TRBV25-1 and TRBJ2-3; no definite D call. V was trimmed by 3 bases and J by 5 bases, leaving 9 bases between them. From germline, CDR1 is MGHDK and CDR2 SYGVNS. The CDR3 totals 13 residues. The CDR3 reads CASSDLNIDTQYF. The CDR3 DNA sequence: TGTGCCAGCAGTGACCTAAACATAGATACGCAGTATTTT. Full variable domain (outside the CDR3, taken from reference TRBV25-1 and TRBJ2-3): EADIYQTPRYLVIGTGKKITLECSQTMGHDKMYWYQQDPGMELHLIHYSYGVNSTEKGDLSSESTVSRIRTEHFPLTLESARPSHTSQYLCASSDLNIDTQYFGPGTRLTVL.

As for this clonotype: This could be a read error, since a much larger clone is one nucleotide away. The rearrangement links TRBV7-2 to TRBJ2-2; TRBD2 is a possible D gene (5 bases). Germline V gene lookup returns CDR1 SGHTA and CDR2 FQGNSA. V lost 8 bases, J lost 1 base, and 8 bases lay in between. This CDR3 has 13 amino acids. CDR3 nucleotides: TGTGCCAGCGGGAGCATGAACACCGGGGAGCTGTTTTTT. Amino acids: CASGSMNTGELFF.

This clonotype showed up many times. The chain has TRBV27 and TRBJ1-2, with unresolved D. Deletions cut 6 bases from V and 4 bases from J, with 12 bases between. The CDR3 runs 13 residues. Germline CDR1 reads MNHEY; CDR2 reads SMNVEV (reference sequence). CDR3 nucleotides: TGTGCCAGCAGCTTGCAGGTTGGCTATGGCTACACCTTC. It is translated as CASSLQVGYGYTF.

This clonotype came up many times. The CDR3 spells CASSTRDSYSGANVLTF. The CDR3, as DNA: TGTGCCAGCAGCACGCGGGACAGCTACTCTGGGGCCAACGTCCTGACTTTC. The rearrangement joins TRBV7-3 to TRBJ2-6; D possibly corresponds to TRBD1 (7 bases). The germline gives CDR1 SGHTA, CDR2 FQGTGA. The CDR3 is 17 amino acids. Trimming left V 5 bases short and J 0 bases short, with 14 bases between. Variable domain in full (rest from reference TRBV7-3 and TRBJ2-6): GAGVSQTPSNKVTEKGKYVELRCDPISGHTALYWYRQSLGQGPEFLIYFQGTGAADDSGLPNDRFFAVRPEGSVSTLKIQRTERGDSAVYLCASSTRDSYSGANVLTFGAGSRLTVL.

The table lists this clonotype with a few counts. The V call is TRBV30, the J call TRBJ1-1, with TRBD1 as a possible D gene (5 bases). Germline V lookup: CDR1 GTSNPN, CDR2 SVGIG (reference sequence). Trimming cost V 4 bases and J 6 bases, with 21 bases left between them. The CDR3 extends over 15 amino acids. Here the CDR3 reads CAWIPFAGGGPEAFF. The CDR3 DNA follows: TGTGCCTGGATCCCCTTCGCCGGGGGGGGTCCTGAAGCTTTCTTT. The full variable domain, its missing parts supplied by reference TRBV30 and TRBJ1-1, is SQTIHQWPATLVQPVGSPLSLECTVEGTSNPNLYWYRQAAGRGLQLLFYSVGIGQISSEVPQNLSASRPQDRQFILSSKKLLLSDSGFYLCAWIPFAGGGPEAFFGQGTRLTVV.